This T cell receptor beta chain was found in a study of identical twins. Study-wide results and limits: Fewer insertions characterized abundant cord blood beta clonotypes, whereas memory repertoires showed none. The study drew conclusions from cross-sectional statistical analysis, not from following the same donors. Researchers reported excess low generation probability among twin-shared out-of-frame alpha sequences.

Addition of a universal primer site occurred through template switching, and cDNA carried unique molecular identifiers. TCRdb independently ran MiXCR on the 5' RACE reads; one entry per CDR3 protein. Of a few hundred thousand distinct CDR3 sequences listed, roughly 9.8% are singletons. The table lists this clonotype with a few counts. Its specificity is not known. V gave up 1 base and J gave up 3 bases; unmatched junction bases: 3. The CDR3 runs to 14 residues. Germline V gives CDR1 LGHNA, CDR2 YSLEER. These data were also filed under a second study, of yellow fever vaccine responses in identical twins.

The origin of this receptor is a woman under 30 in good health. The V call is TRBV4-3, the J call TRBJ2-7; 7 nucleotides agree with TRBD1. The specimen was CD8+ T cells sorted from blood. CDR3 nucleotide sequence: TGCGCCAGCAGCCAAGGGGGGACAGACTACGAGCAGTACTTC. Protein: CASSQGGTDYEQYF.